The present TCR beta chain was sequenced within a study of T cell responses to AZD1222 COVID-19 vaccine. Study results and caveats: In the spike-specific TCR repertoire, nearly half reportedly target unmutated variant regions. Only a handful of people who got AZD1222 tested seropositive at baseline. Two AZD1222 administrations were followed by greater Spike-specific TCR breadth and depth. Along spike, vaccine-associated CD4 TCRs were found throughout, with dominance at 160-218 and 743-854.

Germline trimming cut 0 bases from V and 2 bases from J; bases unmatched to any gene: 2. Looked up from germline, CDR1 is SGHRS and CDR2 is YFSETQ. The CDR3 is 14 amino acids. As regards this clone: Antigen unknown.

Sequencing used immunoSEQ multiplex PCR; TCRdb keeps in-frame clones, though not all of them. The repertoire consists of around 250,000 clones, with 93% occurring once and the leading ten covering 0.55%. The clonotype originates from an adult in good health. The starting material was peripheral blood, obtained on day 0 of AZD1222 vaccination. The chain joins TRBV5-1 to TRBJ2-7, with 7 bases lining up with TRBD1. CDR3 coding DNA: TGCGCCAGCAGCTTGGACAGGGGCCCCTACGAGCAGTACTTC. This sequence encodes CASSLDRGPYEQYF.